The sequence of this TCR beta chain was determined in a study of shared T cell receptors in the human thymus (dated by TCRdb to the early 2020s). With respect to the entire study: The study examined how the human thymus generates shared, self-reactive T-cell receptor alpha chains.

The junction shows trimming of 0 bases on V and 5 bases on J, and the gene matches do not reach 9 bases of it. CDR1 and CDR2, looked up from the germline V gene, are MNHEY and SVGAGI. Counted from cysteine to phenylalanine, this CDR3 has 16 amino acids. Solely the CDR3 DNA is kept, with 48 bases framed from the first base. Libraries were constructed by the immunoSEQ multiplex PCR assay. TCRdb took over this immuneACCESS table, retaining in-frame rearrangements with V and J assigned. Such tables are incomplete; in checked studies, under half of the missing clones stem from an unresolved V gene, and the remainder is unexplained. The sample has about 380,000 clones on record, around 95% of them singletons. The ten biggest clones cover approximately 0.02% of the sample. As to this clone: No cognate antigen has been identified for it. Base-call qualities are not available, and no considerably larger clone is one nucleotide away.

The sequencing input was thymocytes. This chain joins TRBV6-5 to TRBJ1-1, and 7 bases in between align with TRBD1. The clonotype comes from a human donor. The bases are TGTGCCAGCAGTTACTCAGCCGATCAGGGGGGGACTGAAGCTTTCTTT. It translates to CASSYSADQGGTEAFF.